These T cell receptor beta chains were read from a single sample in a study of cytomegalovirus exposure and HLA in healthy donors. Only in-frame clones appear in the TCRdb table, and some are missing; sequencing was by immunoSEQ multiplex PCR. The sample has about 110,000 clones; roughly 70% are singletons. Source material: PBMCs. The receptor set was obtained from a woman aged 40 to 50 in good health and CMV-seropositive. Each CDR3 is given with its conserved first and last residue. D genes are given only for firm matches. The listing skips clone size in some rows; elsewhere it reads once, few, many or a size class.

clone_size	v_call	d_call	j_call	cdr3_aa	cdr3_nt
.	TRBV6-6	.	TRBJ1-5	CASSYSAGRQPQHF	TGTGCCAGCAGTTACTCGGCAGGGAGGCAGCCCCAGCATTTT
.	TRBV5-6	.	TRBJ1-3	CASSLDSFFGNTIYF	TGTGCCAGCAGCTTGGACAGCTTTTTTGGAAACACCATATATTTT
.	TRBV7-2	TRBD2	TRBJ2-1	CASSRGGGGFDEQFF	TGTGCCAGCTCCCGCGGCGGGGGGGGGTTCGATGAGCAGTTCTTC
.	TRBV6-5	.	TRBJ2-7	CASSRTRALRREQYF	TGTGCCAGCAGCCGAACCAGGGCCCTTCGGCGGGAGCAGTACTTC
.	TRBV30	.	TRBJ2-5	CAWSVQRETQYF	TGTGCCTGGAGTGTACAAAGAGAGACCCAGTACTTC
.	TRBV5-8	.	TRBJ2-7	CASSLSSGTRGYEQYF	TGTGCCAGCAGCTTGTCATCCGGAACACGAGGCTACGAGCAGTACTTC
.	TRBV9	.	TRBJ1-4	CASSVEVRGEKLFF	TGTGCCAGCAGCGTAGAAGTCAGAGGAGAAAAACTGTTTTTT
.	TRBV2	TRBD1	TRBJ1-5	CASSFSQGRQPQHF	TGTGCCAGCAGTTTCTCACAGGGGAGGCAGCCCCAGCATTTT
.	TRBV25-1	.	TRBJ2-5	CASSGPLDLAKEQYF	TGTGCCAGCAGTGGGCCCCTAGATTTAGCTAAGGAGCAGTACTTC
.	TRBV9	TRBD1	TRBJ2-1	CASSRGQLYNEQFF	TGTGCCAGCAGCAGGGGACAGTTGTACAATGAGCAGTTCTTC
few	TRBV30	.	TRBJ1-2	CAWSTGLWGYTF	TGTGCCTGGTCTACAGGGTTATGGGGCTACACCTTC
.	TRBV30	.	TRBJ2-3	CAWSHGGDTQYF	TGTGCCTGGAGTCATGGCGGGGATACGCAGTATTTT
.	TRBV5-1	TRBD1	TRBJ1-1	CASSRGQGSGEAFF	TGCGCCAGCAGCCGGGGACAGGGAAGTGGTGAAGCTTTCTTT
.	TRBV6-5	.	TRBJ1-3	CASSPGYSGNTIYF	TGTGCCAGCAGTCCAGGGTATTCTGGAAACACCATATATTTT
.	TRBV7-2	.	TRBJ2-5	CASSLGGDQETQYF	TGTGCCAGCAGCTTAGGCGGCGACCAAGAGACCCAGTACTTC
few	TRBV4-2	.	TRBJ2-1	CASSHPRDLPYNEQFF	TGTGCCAGCAGCCACCCCCGGGACTTACCCTACAATGAGCAGTTCTTC
.	TRBV7-6	TRBD1	TRBJ1-5	CASSPGGSNQPQHF	TGTGCCAGCAGCCCAGGGGGTAGCAATCAGCCCCAGCATTTT
.	TRBV11-3	.	TRBJ1-1	CASSLDGLNTEAFF	TGTGCCAGCAGCTTAGACGGTTTGAACACTGAAGCTTTCTTT
few	TRBV7-8	TRBD2	TRBJ2-5	CASSLAPAGEGETQYF	TGTGCCAGCAGCTTAGCGCCAGCGGGGGAGGGGGAGACCCAGTACTTC
.	TRBV11-1	.	TRBJ2-7	CASSNLASYEQYF	TGTGCCAGCAGCAATCTAGCCTCCTACGAGCAGTACTTC
few	TRBV6-5	.	TRBJ1-1	CASSYWTGGATEAFF	TGTGCCAGCAGTTACTGGACGGGAGGGGCCACTGAAGCTTTCTTT
.	TRBV6-1	.	TRBJ1-4	CASSWEAEKLFF	TGTGCCAGCAGTTGGGAGGCTGAAAAACTGTTTTTT
.	TRBV5-1	TRBD2	TRBJ2-2	CASSLELAGGPVNGELFF	TGCGCCAGCAGCTTGGAACTAGCGGGGGGGCCAGTAAACGGGGAGCTGTTTTTT
.	TRBV28	TRBD1	TRBJ1-6	CASSNPTGGASGSPLHF	TGTGCCAGCAGCAACCCGACAGGGGGCGCCTCCGGTTCACCCCTCCACTTT
.	TRBV19	TRBD1	TRBJ1-2	CASSQRTGENYGYTF	TGTGCCAGTAGCCAAAGGACAGGGGAGAACTATGGCTACACCTTC
.	TRBV9	.	TRBJ1-1	CASSPELTANTEAFF	TGTGCCAGCAGCCCAGAGTTGACAGCGAACACTGAAGCTTTCTTT
once	TRBV6-6	.	TRBJ1-5	CASSSFGLLADQPQHF	TGTGCCAGCAGTTCCTTCGGACTTTTGGCGGATCAGCCCCAGCATTTT
.	TRBV4-3	.	TRBJ1-1	CASSQGPNTEAFF	TGCGCCAGCAGCCAGGGGCCGAACACTGAAGCTTTCTTT
.	TRBV15	.	TRBJ1-1	CATTDRRGDDTEAFF	TGTGCCACCACCGATCGCCGGGGAGATGACACTGAAGCTTTCTTT
.	TRBV5-1	TRBD1	TRBJ2-7	CASSPGTGSYEQYF	TGCGCCAGCAGCCCAGGGACAGGCTCCTACGAGCAGTACTTC
.	TRBV7-9	.	TRBJ2-3	CASSLLAGLGDTQYF	TGTGCCAGCAGCTTATTGGCGGGACTCGGGGATACGCAGTATTTT
.	TRBV18	.	TRBJ2-5	CASSPSETQYF	TGTGCCAGCTCACCGTCGGAGACCCAGTACTTC
.	TRBV5-1	.	TRBJ2-5	CASSSEVSGTQYF	TGCGCCAGCAGCTCAGAGGTATCGGGGACCCAGTACTTC
few	TRBV7-9	.	TRBJ1-4	CASRTQGQGEKLFF	TGTGCCAGCAGAACACAGGGTCAGGGTGAAAAACTGTTTTTT
.	TRBV6-1	.	TRBJ2-7	CASSEVSLNSRYEQYF	TGTGCCAGCAGTGAAGTGTCCCTGAACAGCCGGTACGAGCAGTACTTC
.	TRBV4-1	.	TRBJ1-5	CASSQVGGVQPQHF	TGCGCCAGCAGCCAAGTTGGAGGGGTCCAGCCCCAGCATTTT
.	TRBV18	.	TRBJ1-3	CASSSGDGNTIYF	TGTGCCAGCTCATCAGGGGATGGAAACACCATATATTTT
.	TRBV27	TRBD1	TRBJ1-1	CASSYRGVNTEAFF	TGTGCCAGCTCGTACAGGGGAGTGAACACTGAAGCTTTCTTT
.	TRBV10-3	.	TRBJ2-7	CAISESSRSHEQYF	TGTGCCATCAGTGAGTCAAGTAGAAGTCACGAGCAGTACTTC
.	TRBV9	TRBD1	TRBJ1-1	CASSEGQGALGMNTEAFF	TGTGCCAGCAGCGAGGGACAGGGGGCCCTTGGGATGAACACTGAAGCTTTCTTT
.	TRBV27	.	TRBJ2-7	CASSSATSSYEQYF	TGTGCCAGCAGCTCCGCAACAAGCTCCTACGAGCAGTACTTC
.	TRBV6-1	.	TRBJ1-3	CASSEAPGVSGNTIYF	TGTGCCAGCAGTGAAGCCCCCGGAGTCTCTGGAAACACCATATATTTT
.	TRBV4-1	TRBD1	TRBJ1-1	CASSPPGTGRSEAFF	TGCGCCAGCAGCCCCCCCGGGACAGGGCGTTCTGAAGCTTTCTTT
.	TRBV11-3	.	TRBJ2-1	CASSPQGIIAYNEQFF	TGTGCCAGCAGCCCGCAGGGAATTATTGCCTACAATGAGCAGTTCTTC
.	TRBV6-1	TRBD1	TRBJ2-7	CASNRGQGLYEQYF	TGTGCCAGCAATAGGGGACAGGGCCTCTACGAGCAGTACTTC
.	TRBV29-1	.	TRBJ2-7	CSAGDEYEQYF	TGCAGCGCCGGAGATGAATACGAGCAGTACTTC
.	TRBV5-1	TRBD2	TRBJ2-2	CASSFFLAGGATGELFF	TGCGCCAGCAGCTTTTTCCTAGCGGGGGGTGCGACCGGGGAGCTGTTTTTT
.	TRBV11-3	TRBD1	TRBJ2-1	CASSLVLTGVDEQFF	TGTGCCAGCAGCTTAGTTTTGACAGGGGTGGATGAGCAGTTCTTC
.	TRBV27	.	TRBJ1-1	CASSSDLRGPWGDTEAFF	TGTGCCAGCAGTTCCGACCTTAGAGGGCCCTGGGGGGACACTGAAGCTTTCTTT
.	TRBV6-6	TRBD1	TRBJ1-1	CASSGQGIAFF	TGTGCCAGCAGCGGACAGGGAATAGCTTTCTTT
.	TRBV5-1	.	TRBJ2-7	CASSLGQDYEQYF	TGCGCCAGCAGCTTGGGACAGGACTACGAGCAGTACTTC
.	TRBV5-1	TRBD2	TRBJ2-1	CASSLAPAGGPSNEQFF	TGCGCCAGCAGCTTGGCCCCGGCGGGGGGCCCGAGCAATGAGCAGTTCTTC